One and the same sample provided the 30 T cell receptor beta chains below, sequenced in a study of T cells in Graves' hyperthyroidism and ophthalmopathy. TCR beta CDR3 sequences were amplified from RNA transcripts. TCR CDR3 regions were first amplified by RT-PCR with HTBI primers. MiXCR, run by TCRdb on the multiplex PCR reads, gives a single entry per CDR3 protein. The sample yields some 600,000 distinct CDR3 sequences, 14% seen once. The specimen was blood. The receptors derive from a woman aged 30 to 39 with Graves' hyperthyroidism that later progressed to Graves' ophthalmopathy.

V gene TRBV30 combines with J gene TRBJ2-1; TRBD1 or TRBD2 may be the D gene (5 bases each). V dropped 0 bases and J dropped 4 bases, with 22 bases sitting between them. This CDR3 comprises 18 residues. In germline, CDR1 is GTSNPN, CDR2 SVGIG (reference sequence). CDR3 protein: CAWSVLWSGLAGYNEQFF. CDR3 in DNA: TGTGCCTGGAGTGTACTGTGGAGCGGTCTAGCAGGGTACAATGAGCAGTTCTTC.

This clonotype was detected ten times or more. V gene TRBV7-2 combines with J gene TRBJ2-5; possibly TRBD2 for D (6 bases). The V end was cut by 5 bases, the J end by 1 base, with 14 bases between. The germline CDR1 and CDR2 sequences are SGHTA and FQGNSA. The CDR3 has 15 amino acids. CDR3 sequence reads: CASSALRGSQETQYF. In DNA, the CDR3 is TGTGCCAGCAGCGCCCTACGGGGGAGCCAAGAGACCCAGTACTTC.

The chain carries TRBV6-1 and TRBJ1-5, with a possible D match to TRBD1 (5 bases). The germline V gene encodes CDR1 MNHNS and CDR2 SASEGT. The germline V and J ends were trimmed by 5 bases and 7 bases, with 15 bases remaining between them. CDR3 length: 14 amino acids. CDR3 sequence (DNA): TGTGCCAGCAGTCGGGGCTGGGAAGGGCAGCCCCAGCATTTT. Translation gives CASSRGWEGQPQHF.

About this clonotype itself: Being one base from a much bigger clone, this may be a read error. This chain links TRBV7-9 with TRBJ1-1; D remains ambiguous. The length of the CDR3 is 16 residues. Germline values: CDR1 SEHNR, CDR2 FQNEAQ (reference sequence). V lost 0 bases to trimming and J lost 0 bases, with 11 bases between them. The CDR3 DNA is TGTGCCAGCAGCTTAGCGGACGGAGTCATGAACACTGAAGCTTTCTTT. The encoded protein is CASSLADGVMNTEAFF.

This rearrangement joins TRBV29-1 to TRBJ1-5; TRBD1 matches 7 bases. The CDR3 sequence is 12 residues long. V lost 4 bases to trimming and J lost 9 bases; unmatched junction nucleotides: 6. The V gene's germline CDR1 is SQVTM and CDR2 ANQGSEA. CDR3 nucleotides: TGCAGCGTTGGGACAGGAGAGGGGCCCCAGCATTTT. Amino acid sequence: CSVGTGEGPQHF.

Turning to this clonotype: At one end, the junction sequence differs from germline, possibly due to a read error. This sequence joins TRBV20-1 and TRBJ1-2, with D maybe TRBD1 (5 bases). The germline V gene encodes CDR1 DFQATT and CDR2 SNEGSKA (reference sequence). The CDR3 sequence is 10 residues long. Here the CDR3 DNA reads TGCAGTGCTAGGGGGACTCCACCGCCCTTC. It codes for CSARGTPPPF.

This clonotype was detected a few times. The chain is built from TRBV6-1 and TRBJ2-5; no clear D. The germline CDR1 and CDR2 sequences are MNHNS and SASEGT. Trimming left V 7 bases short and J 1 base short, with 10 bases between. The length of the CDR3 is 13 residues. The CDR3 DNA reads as TGTGCCAGCACTCGGAGCCGCCAAGAGACCCAGTACTTC. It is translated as CASTRSRQETQYF.

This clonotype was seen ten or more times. The CDR3, as DNA: TGTGCCAGCAGCTTGGTCCCTAGCGGGTATACCGGGGAGCTGTTTTTT. It yields the protein CASSLVPSGYTGELFF. This chain joins TRBV5-4 and TRBJ2-2; 8 bases line up with TRBD2. The length of the CDR3 is 16 residues. V was pared by 0 bases and J by 5 bases, with 6 bases of the junction left unmatched. Germline V lookup: CDR1 SGHNT, CDR2 YYREEE (reference sequence). Full variable domain (missing parts from reference TRBV5-4 and TRBJ2-2): ETGVTQSPTHLIKTRGQQVTLRCSSQSGHNTVSWYQQALGQGPQFIFQYYREEENGRGNFPPRFSGLQFPNYSSELNVNALELDDSALYLCASSLVPSGYTGELFFGEGSRLTVL.

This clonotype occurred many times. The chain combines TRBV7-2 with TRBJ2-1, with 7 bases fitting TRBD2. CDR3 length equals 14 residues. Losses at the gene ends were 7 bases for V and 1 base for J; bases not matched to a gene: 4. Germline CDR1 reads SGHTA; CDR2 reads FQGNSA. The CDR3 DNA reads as TGTGCCAGCACCCGGACTAGGTCCTACAATGAGCAGTTCTTC. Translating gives CASTRTRSYNEQFF.

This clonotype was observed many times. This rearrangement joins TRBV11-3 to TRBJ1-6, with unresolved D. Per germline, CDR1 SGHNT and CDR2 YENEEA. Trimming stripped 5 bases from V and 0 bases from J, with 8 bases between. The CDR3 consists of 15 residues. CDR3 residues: CASSVISSYNSPLHF. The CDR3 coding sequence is TGTGCCAGCAGCGTTATCAGCTCCTATAATTCACCCCTCCACTTT.

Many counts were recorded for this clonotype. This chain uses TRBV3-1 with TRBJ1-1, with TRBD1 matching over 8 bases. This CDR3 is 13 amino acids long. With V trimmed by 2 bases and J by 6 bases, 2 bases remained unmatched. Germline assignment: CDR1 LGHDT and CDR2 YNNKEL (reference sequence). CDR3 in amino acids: CASSQQGAAEAFF. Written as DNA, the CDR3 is TGTGCCAGCAGCCAACAGGGGGCTGCTGAAGCTTTCTTT.

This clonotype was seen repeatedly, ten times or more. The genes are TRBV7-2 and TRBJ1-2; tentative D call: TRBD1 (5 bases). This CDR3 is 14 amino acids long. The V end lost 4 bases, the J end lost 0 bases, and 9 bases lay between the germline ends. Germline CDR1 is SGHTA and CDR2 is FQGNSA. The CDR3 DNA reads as TGTGCCAGCAGCTCACAGGTCTCTAACTATGGCTACACCTTC. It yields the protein CASSSQVSNYGYTF.

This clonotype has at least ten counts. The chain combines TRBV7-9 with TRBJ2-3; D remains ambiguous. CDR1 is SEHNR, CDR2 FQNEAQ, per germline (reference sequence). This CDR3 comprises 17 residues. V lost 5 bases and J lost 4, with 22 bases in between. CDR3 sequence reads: CASSPLQSPDPPDTQYF. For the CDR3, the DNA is TGTGCCAGCAGCCCACTACAATCCCCAGACCCCCCAGATACGCAGTATTTT.

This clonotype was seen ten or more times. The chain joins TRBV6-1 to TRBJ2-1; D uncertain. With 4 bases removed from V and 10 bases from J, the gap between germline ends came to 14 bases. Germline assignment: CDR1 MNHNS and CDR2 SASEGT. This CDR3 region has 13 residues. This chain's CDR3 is CASSGPPGGEQFF. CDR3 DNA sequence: TGTGCCAGCAGTGGACCGCCCGGCGGCGAGCAGTTCTTC.

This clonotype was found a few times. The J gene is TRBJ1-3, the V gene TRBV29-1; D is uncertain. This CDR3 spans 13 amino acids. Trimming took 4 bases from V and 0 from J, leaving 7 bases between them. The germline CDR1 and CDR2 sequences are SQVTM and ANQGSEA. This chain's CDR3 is CSVGIGSGNTIYF. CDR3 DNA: TGCAGCGTTGGTATCGGCTCTGGAAACACCATATATTTT.

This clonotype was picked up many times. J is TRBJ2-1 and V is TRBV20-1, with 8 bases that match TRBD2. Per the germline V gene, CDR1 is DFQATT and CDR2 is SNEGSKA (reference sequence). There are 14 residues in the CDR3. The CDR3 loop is CSLEGGRPYNEQFF. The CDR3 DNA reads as TGCAGCCTAGAGGGCGGGAGGCCCTACAATGAGCAGTTCTTC.

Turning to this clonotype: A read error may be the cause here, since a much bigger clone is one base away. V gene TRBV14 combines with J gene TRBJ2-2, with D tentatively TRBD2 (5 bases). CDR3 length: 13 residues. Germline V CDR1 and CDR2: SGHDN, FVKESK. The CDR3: CASSQDQVGELYF. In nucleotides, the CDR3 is TGTGCCAGCAGCCAAGATCAGGTCGGGGAGCTGTATTTT.

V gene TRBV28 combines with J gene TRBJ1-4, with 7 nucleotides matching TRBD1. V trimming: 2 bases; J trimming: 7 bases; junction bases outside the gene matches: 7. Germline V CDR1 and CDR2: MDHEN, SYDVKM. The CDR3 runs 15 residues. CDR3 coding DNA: TGTGCCAGCAGTTTAATAACAGGGGATCGTGAAAAACTGTTTTTT. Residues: CASSLITGDREKLFF. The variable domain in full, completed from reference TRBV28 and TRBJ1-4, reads DVKVTQSSRYLVKRTGEKVFLECVQDMDHENMFWYRQDPGLGLRLIYFSYDVKMKEKGDIPEGYSVSREKKERFSLILESASTNQTSMYLCASSLITGDREKLFFGSGTQLSVL.

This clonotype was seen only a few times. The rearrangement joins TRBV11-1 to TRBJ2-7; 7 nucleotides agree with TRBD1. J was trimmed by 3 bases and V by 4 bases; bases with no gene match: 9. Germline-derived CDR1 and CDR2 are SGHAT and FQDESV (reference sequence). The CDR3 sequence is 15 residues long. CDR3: CASSSIRQGLYEQYF. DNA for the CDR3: TGTGCCAGCAGCTCGATTCGACAGGGTCTCTACGAGCAGTACTTC.

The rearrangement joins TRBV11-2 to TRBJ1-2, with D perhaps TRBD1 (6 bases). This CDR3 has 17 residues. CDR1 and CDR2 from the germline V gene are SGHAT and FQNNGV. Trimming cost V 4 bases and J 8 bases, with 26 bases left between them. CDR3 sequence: CASSSTTGGGLRGGYTF. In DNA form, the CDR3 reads TGTGCCAGCAGCTCCACCACGGGGGGCGGGTTGAGGGGCGGCTACACCTTC.

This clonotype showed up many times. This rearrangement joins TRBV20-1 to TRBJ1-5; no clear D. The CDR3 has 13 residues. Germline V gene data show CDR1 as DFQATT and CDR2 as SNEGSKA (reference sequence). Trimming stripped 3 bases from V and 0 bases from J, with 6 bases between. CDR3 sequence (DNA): TGCAGTGCTAGGACGGATAGCAATCAGCCCCAGCATTTT. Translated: CSARTDSNQPQHF.

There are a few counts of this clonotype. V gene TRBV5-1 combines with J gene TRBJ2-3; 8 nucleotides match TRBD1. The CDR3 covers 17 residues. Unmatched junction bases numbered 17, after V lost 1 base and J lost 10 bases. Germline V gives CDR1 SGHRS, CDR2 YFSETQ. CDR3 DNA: TGCGCCAGCAGCTTGATGTCAGGGGGCTTCAAGGGTGGGTCGCAGTATTTT. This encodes CASSLMSGGFKGGSQYF.

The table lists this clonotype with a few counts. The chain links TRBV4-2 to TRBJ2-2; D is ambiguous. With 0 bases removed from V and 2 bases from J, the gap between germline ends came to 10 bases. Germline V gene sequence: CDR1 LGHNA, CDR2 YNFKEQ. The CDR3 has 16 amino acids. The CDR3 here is CASSQEGNSNTGELFF. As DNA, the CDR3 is TGTGCCAGCAGCCAAGAAGGGAACTCTAACACCGGGGAGCTGTTTTTT.

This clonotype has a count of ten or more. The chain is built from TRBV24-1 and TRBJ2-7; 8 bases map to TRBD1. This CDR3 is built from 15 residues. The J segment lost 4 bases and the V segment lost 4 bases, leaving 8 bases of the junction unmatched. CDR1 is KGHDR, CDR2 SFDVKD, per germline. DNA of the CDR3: TGTGCCACCAGTGACTCCGGGACAGGCCAATACGAGCAGTACTTC. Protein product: CATSDSGTGQYEQYF.

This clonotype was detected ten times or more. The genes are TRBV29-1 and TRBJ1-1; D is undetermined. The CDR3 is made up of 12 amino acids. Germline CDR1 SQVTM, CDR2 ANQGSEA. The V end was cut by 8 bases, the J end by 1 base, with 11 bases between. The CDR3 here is CSSEGRNTEAFF. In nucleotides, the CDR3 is TGCAGCTCCGAGGGCAGGAACACTGAAGCTTTCTTT.

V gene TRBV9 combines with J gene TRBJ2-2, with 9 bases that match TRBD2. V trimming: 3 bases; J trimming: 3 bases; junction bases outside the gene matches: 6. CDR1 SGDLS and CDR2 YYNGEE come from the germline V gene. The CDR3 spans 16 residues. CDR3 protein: CASSAPLAGYTGELFF. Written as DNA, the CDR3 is TGTGCCAGCAGCGCCCCGCTAGCGGGGTACACCGGGGAGCTGTTTTTT.

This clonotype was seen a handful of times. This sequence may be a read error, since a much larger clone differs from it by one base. CDR3 loop: CASSSPGVYERYF. The CDR3 nucleotides read TGTGCCAGCAGTTCCCCAGGGGTCTACGAGCGGTACTTC. The chain employs TRBV6-9 and TRBJ2-7, with D tentatively TRBD1 (6 bases). CDR3 size: 13 residues. CDR1 is MNHGY and CDR2 is SVAAGI in the germline V gene.

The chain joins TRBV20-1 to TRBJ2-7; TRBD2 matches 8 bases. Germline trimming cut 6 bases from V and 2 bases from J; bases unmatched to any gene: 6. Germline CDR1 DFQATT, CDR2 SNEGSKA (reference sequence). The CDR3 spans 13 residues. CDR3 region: CSALSGATYEQYF. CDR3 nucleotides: TGCAGTGCCCTTAGCGGGGCAACCTACGAGCAGTACTTC.

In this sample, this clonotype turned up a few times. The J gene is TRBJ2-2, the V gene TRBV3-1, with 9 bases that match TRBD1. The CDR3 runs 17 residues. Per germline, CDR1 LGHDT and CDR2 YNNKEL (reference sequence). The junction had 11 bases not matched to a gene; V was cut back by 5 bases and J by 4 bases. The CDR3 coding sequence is TGTGCCAGCAGCTTTACAGCCGGGACAGGGAGCACCGGGGAGCTGTTTTTT. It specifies CASSFTAGTGSTGELFF.

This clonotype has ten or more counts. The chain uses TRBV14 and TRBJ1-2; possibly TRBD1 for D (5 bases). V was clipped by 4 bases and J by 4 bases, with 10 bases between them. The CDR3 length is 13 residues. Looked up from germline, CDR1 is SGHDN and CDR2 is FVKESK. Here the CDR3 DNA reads TGTGCCAGCAGCCCGGGACCGAGCTATGGCTACACCTTC. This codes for CASSPGPSYGYTF.